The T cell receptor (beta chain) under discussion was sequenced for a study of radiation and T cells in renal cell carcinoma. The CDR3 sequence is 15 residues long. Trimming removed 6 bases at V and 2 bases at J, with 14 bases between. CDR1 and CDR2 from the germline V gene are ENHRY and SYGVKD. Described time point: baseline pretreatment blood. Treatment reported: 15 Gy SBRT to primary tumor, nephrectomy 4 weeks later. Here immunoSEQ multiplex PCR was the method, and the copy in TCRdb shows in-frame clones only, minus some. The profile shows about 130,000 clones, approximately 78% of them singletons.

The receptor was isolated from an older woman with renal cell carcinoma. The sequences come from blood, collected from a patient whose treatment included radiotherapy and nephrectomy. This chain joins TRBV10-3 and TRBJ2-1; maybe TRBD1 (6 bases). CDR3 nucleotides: TGTGCCATCAGCTCAGGGGCATGGACCTACAATGAGCAGTTCTTC. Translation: CAISSGAWTYNEQFF.